This TCR beta chain was captured by sequencing in a study of T cells in Graves' hyperthyroidism and ophthalmopathy. This clonotype appeared many times. RNA transcripts served as the template for amplifying TCR beta CDR3 regions. RT-PCR in the first round (using the HTBI primer set) targeted the TCR CDR3. In TCRdb, the multiplex PCR reads were re-called with MiXCR into one record per CDR3 protein. The sample shows roughly 560,000 distinct CDR3 sequences, approximately 14% of them seen only once. Diagnosis relied on clinical symptoms, serum thyroxine and TRAb, thyroid ultrasound and orbital computed tomography. Trimming took off 5 bases at V and 5 bases at J, with 9 bases between the two ends. This CDR3 region has 13 residues. From germline, CDR1 is MNHNS and CDR2 SASEGT.

This receptor was obtained from a woman in her thirties or forties with Graves' ophthalmopathy. This chain joins TRBV6-1 and TRBJ2-2; D is ambiguous. The sequencing sample was made of blood. CDR3: CASSRVATGELFF. CDR3 DNA: TGTGCCAGCAGTAGGGTGGCAACCGGGGAGCTGTTTTTT.